Presented here are 9 T cell receptor beta chains from one specimen sequenced in a study of T cells in localized non-small cell lung cancer. Using immunoSEQ multiplex PCR, the repertoire was profiled, and TCRdb retains in-frame clones only, with some absent. Of about 27,000 clones in the sample, 90% were seen once. Sequences were derived from peripheral blood, sampled before any cancer treatment. The source of these receptors is a woman aged 40-75 years with stage I lung adenocarcinoma.

The rearrangement uses TRBV7-2 and TRBJ2-7, with TRBD1 matching 8 bases. CDR1 and CDR2 (germline): SGHTA, FQGNSA. V trimming: 6 bases; J trimming: 1 base; junction bases outside the gene matches: 8. The CDR3 loop spans 15 amino acids. The CDR3 loop reads CASRPQGARSYEQYF. The DNA for the CDR3 is TGTGCCAGCAGGCCCCAGGGGGCTCGGTCCTACGAGCAGTACTTC.

This rearrangement joins TRBV5-8 to TRBJ1-3; TRBD1 matches 10 bases. After removal of 0 bases from V and 2 bases from J, the junction contained 5 bases not matched to a gene. Germline V gives CDR1 SGHTS, CDR2 YDEGEE. The CDR3 covers 17 residues. The CDR3 coding sequence is TGTGCCAGCAGCTTGGGGGACAGGGGTACCCCTGGAAACACCATATATTTT. Translation: CASSLGDRGTPGNTIYF.

The rearrangement uses TRBV9 and TRBJ1-4, with 8 bases aligning to TRBD1. V shed 0 bases and J 5 bases; nucleotides not matched to a gene: 6. The CDR3 contains 16 residues. Per the germline V gene, CDR1 is SGDLS and CDR2 is YYNGEE. CDR3 in DNA: TGTGCCAGCAGCGTAGGGGCAGGGGGCGGGAATGAAAAACTGTTTTTT. Translation: CASSVGAGGGNEKLFF.

V and J are TRBV6-6 and TRBJ1-2, with 8 bases that match TRBD1. This CDR3 has 15 residues. The V and J ends lost 7 bases and 4 bases, in that order; junction bases with no gene match: 11. CDR1 and CDR2 (germline): MNHNY, SVGAGI (reference sequence). This CDR3 reads CASISGGVRGYGYTF. In nucleotides, the CDR3 is TGTGCCAGCATCTCAGGGGGCGTAAGAGGCTATGGCTACACCTTC.

The V gene is TRBV9, the J gene TRBJ1-4; D possibly corresponds to TRBD1 (5 bases). V lost 7 bases, J lost 6 bases, and 19 bases lay in between. The CDR3 consists of 15 residues. Germline CDR1 reads SGDLS; CDR2 reads YYNGEE. CDR3 nucleotide sequence: TGTGCCAGCGGCCCACATCGGGACTCTCATGAAAAACTGTTTTTT. This codes for CASGPHRDSHEKLFF.

The V and J genes are TRBV29-1 and TRBJ1-5; weak D call: TRBD1 (6 bases). The CDR3 contains 14 residues. Per germline, CDR1 SQVTM and CDR2 ANQGSEA. Trimming shortened V by 8 bases and J by 5 bases, and 19 bases separated the two germline ends. The CDR3 bases are TGCAGCTGCTCCCTAGGGACACCAGATCAGCCCCAGCATTTT. Its protein product is CSCSLGTPDQPQHF. Drawing the rest from reference TRBV29-1 and TRBJ1-5, the complete variable domain is SAVISQKPSRDICQRGTSLTIQCQVDSQVTMMFWYRQQPGQSLTLIATANQGSEATYESGFVIDKFPISRPNLTFSTLTVSNMSPEDSSIYLCSCSLGTPDQPQHFGDGTRLSIL.

The genes are TRBV11-2 and TRBJ2-7, with TRBD2 matching over 7 bases. Per the germline V gene, CDR1 is SGHAT and CDR2 is FQNNGV. V dropped 7 bases and J dropped 4; count of bases not matched to a gene: 13. The CDR3 contains 15 residues. CDR3 in DNA: TGTGCCAGCACTCTCTTTGGGGGGGAGGAGTACGAGCAGTACTTC. Amino acid sequence: CASTLFGGEEYEQYF.

The J gene is TRBJ1-2, the V gene TRBV6-6, with D unclear. Trimming took off 6 bases at V and 3 bases at J, with 8 bases between the two ends. This CDR3 has 12 amino acids. From germline, CDR1 is MNHNY and CDR2 SVGAGI (reference sequence). This CDR3 is CASSPDDYGYTF. As DNA, the CDR3 is TGTGCCAGCAGCCCGGACGACTATGGCTACACCTTC.

The CDR3 sequence is CASPVANNEQFF. The CDR3 region has the DNA TGTGCCAGCCCGGTAGCGAACAATGAGCAGTTCTTC. V is TRBV5-6 and J is TRBJ2-1; possible D gene TRBD2, 5 bases. CDR3 size: 12 residues. Trimming pared 7 bases from V and 5 bases from J, leaving 10 bases between. CDR1 and CDR2 from the germline V gene are SGHDT and YYEEEE.